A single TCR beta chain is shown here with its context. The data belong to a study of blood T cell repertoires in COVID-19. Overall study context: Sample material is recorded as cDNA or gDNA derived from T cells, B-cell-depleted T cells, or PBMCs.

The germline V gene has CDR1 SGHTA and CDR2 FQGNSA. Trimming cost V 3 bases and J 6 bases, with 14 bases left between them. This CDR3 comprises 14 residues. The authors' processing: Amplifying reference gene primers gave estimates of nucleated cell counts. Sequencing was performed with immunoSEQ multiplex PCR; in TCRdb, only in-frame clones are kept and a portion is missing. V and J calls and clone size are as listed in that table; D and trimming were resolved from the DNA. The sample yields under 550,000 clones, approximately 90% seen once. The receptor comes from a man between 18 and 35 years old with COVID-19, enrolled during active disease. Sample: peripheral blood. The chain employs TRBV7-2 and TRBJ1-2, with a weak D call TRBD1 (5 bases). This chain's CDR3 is CASSLKGLGHGYTF. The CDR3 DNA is TGTGCCAGCAGCTTGAAGGGGTTGGGGCATGGCTACACCTTC.